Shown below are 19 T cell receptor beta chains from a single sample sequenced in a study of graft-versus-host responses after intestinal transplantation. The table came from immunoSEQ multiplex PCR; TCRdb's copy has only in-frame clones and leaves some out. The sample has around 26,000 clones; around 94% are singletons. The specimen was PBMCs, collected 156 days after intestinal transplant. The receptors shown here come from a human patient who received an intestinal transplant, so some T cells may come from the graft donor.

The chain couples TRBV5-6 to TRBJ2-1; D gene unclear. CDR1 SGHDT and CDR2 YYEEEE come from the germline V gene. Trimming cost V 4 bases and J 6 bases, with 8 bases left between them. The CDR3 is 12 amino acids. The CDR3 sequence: CASSLVTNEQFF. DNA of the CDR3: TGTGCCAGCAGCCTCGTAACCAATGAGCAGTTCTTC.

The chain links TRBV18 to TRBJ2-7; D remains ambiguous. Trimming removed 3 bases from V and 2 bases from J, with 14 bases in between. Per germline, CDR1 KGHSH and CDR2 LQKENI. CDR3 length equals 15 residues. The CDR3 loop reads CASSPAGGPTYEQYF. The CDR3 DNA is TGTGCCAGCTCACCGGCAGGTGGTCCAACCTACGAGCAGTACTTC.

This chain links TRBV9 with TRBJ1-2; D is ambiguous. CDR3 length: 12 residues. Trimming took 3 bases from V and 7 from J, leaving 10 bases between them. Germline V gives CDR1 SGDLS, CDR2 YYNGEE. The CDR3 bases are TGTGCCAGCAGCGGGAGAGGAGGTGGCTACACCTTC. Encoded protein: CASSGRGGGYTF.

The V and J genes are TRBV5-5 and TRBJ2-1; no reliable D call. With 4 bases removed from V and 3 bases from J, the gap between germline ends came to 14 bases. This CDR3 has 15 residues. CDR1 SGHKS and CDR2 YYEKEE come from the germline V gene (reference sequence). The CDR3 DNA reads TGTGCCAGCAGCCCAAGACACGCCGGCTACAATGAGCAGTTCTTC. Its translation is CASSPRHAGYNEQFF.

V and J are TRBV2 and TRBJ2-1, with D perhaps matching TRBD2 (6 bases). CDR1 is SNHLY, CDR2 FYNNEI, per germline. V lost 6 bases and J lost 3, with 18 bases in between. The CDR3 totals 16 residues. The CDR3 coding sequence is TGTGCCAGCAGGAGTATAAGGGACTCCCTCTACAATGAGCAGTTCTTC. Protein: CASRSIRDSLYNEQFF.

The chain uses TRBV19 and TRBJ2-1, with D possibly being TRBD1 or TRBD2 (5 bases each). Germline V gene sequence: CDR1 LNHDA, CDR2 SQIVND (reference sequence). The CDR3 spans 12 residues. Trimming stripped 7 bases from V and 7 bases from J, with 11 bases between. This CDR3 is CASNQGANEQFF. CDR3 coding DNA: TGTGCCAGTAATCAGGGAGCAAATGAGCAGTTCTTC.

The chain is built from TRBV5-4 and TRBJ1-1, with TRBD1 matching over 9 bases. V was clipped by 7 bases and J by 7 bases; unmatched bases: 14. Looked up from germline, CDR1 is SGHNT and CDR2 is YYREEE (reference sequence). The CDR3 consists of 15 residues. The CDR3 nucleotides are TGTGCCAGCGGGGAAGGGACAGGGATGTGGGGTGAAGCTTTCTTT. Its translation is CASGEGTGMWGEAFF.

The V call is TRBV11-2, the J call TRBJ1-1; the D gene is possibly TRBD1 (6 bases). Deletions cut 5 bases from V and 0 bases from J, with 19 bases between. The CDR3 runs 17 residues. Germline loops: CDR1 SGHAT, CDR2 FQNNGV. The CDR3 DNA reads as TGTGCCAGCAGCCGCGGGGTTGTGAGGGACATGAACACTGAAGCTTTCTTT. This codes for CASSRGVVRDMNTEAFF.

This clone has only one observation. In nucleotides, the CDR3 is TGTGCCAGCAGTTACTCGACTTGGGGGCCTAATTCACCCCTCCACTTT. This translates into CASSYSTWGPNSPLHF. The gene calls are TRBV6-5 and TRBJ1-6; weak D call: TRBD1 (6 bases). The germline CDR1 and CDR2 sequences are MNHEY and SVGAGI. The CDR3 extends over 16 amino acids. V was pared by 0 bases and J by 6 bases, with 12 bases between.

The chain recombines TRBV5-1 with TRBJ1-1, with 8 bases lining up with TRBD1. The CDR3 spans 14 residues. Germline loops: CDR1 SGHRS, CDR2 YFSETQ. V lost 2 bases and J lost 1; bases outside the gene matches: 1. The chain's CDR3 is CASSLTGGNTEAFF. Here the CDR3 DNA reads TGCGCCAGCAGCTTAACAGGGGGGAACACTGAAGCTTTCTTT.

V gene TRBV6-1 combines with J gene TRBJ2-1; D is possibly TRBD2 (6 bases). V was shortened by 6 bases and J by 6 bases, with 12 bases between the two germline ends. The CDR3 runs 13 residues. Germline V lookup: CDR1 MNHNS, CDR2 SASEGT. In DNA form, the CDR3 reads TGTGCCAGCAGCGTAGCGGTGATCAATGAGCAGTTCTTC. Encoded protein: CASSVAVINEQFF.

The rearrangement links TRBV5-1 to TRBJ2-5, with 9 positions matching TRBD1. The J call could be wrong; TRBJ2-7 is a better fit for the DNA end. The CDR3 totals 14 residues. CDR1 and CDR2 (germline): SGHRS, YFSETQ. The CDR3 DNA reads TGCGCCAGCAGCTTGACGGGACAGGGATACGAGCAGTACTTC. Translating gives CASSLTGQGYEQYF.

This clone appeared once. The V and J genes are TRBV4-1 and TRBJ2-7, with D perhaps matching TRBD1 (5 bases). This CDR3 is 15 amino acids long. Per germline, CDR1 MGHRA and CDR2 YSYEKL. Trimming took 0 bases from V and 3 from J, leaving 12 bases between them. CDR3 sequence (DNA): TGCGCCAGCAGCCAAGAAGACAGAAGGGACTACGAGCAGTACTTC. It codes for CASSQEDRRDYEQYF.

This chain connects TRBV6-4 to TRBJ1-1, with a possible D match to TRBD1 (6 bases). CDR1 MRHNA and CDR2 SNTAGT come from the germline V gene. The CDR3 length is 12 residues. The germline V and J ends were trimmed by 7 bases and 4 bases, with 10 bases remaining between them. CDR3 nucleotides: TGTGCCAGCACAACAGGGACCACTGAAGCTTTCTTT. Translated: CASTTGTTEAFF.

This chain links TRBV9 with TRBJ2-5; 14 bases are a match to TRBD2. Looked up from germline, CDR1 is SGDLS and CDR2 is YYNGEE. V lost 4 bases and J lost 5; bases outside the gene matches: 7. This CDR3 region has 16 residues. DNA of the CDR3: TGTGCCAGCAGCTTAAGACTAGCGGGGGGGCCGGAGACCCAGTACTTC. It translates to CASSLRLAGGPETQYF.

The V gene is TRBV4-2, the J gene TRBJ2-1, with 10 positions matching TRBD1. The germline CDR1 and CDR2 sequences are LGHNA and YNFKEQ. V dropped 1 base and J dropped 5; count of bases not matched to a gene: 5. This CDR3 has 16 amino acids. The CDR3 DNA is TGTGCCAGCAGCCAAGTCCCTGGACAGGGGGACAATGAGCAGTTCTTC. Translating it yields CASSQVPGQGDNEQFF.

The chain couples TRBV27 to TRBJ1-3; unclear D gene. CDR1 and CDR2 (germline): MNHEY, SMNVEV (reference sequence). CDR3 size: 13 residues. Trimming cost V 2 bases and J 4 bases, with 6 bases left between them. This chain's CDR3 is CASSLRAGNTIYF. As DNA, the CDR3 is TGTGCCAGCAGTTTAAGGGCCGGAAACACCATATATTTT.

The CDR3 DNA reads TGTGCCAGTAGTAGAACAGTGTGGACTGAAGCTTTCTTT. This sequence encodes CASSRTVWTEAFF. The rearrangement uses TRBV19 and TRBJ1-1; D gene unclear. The CDR3 covers 13 residues. Trimming cost V 4 bases and J 5 bases, with 11 bases left between them. Germline V gene sequence: CDR1 LNHDA, CDR2 SQIVND (reference sequence).

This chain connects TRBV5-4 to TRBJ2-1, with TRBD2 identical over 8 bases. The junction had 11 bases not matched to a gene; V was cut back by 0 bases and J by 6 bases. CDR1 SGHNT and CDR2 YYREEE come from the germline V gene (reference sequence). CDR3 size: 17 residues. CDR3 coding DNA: TGTGCCAGCAGCTTGGCCCGTTGGCGGGGGGCCCTCAATGAGCAGTTCTTC. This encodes CASSLARWRGALNEQFF.